The 29 T cell receptor beta chains below were found in one sample sequenced in a study of cytomegalovirus exposure and HLA in healthy donors (dated by TCRdb to 2017 to 2019). The library was generated by the immunoSEQ multiplex PCR assay. The multiplex PCR relied on a mix of 60 forward primers for TCR Vbeta segments and 13 reverse primers for TCR Jbeta segments. TCRdb provides this immuneACCESS table in a form limited to in-frame rearrangements. Some clones are lacking; in checked studies, under half of them reflect an unresolved V gene, and why the rest are absent is not known. For this sample the table gives fewer than 85,000 clones, of which roughly 70% were detected only once. Of the sample, about 8.6% falls within the top ten clones. Sequencing was carried out using PBMCs. These receptors originate from a man aged 40-49 years in good health and CMV-seropositive.

The rearrangement uses TRBV10-3 and TRBJ1-3, with 8 bases aligning to TRBD1. This CDR3 region has 14 residues. Trimming removed 5 bases from V and 5 bases from J; junction bases left unmatched: 5. Germline CDR1 is ENHRY and CDR2 is SYGVKD. Here the CDR3 reads CAISRAGGRNTIYF. The DNA of the CDR3 is TGTGCCATCAGTAGGGCAGGGGGCCGAAACACCATATATTTT.

This chain links TRBV19 with TRBJ2-1; 12 nucleotides agree with TRBD2. Germline CDR1 reads LNHDA; CDR2 reads SQIVND (reference sequence). The CDR3 extends over 15 amino acids. Unmatched junction bases numbered 7, after V lost 6 bases and J lost 7 bases. The CDR3 region is CASRTLAGGRNEQFF. DNA for the CDR3: TGTGCCAGTAGGACACTAGCGGGGGGCCGGAATGAGCAGTTCTTC.

The rearrangement joins TRBV5-1 to TRBJ1-1; weak D call: TRBD1 (6 bases). The germline gives CDR1 SGHRS, CDR2 YFSETQ. This CDR3 is built from 17 residues. Trimming stripped 3 bases from V and 4 bases from J, with 22 bases between. DNA for the CDR3: TGCGCCAGCAGCTCCTCACTGAGGGGGGGGGTTAGCACTGAAGCTTTCTTT. It codes for CASSSSLRGGVSTEAFF.

The chain combines TRBV7-6 with TRBJ2-3, with 8 positions matching TRBD2. V shed 4 bases and J 0 bases; nucleotides not matched to a gene: 6. Germline V gene sequence: CDR1 SGHVS, CDR2 FNYEAQ. The CDR3 sequence is 16 residues long. The CDR3 loop reads CASSSRSGGSTDTQYF. CDR3 DNA sequence: TGTGCCAGCAGCTCCCGGAGCGGGGGAAGCACAGATACGCAGTATTTT.

This clone was observed a few times. The gene calls are TRBV6-1 and TRBJ1-5; possibly TRBD1 for D (6 bases). The CDR3 loop spans 15 amino acids. Germline V gene lookup returns CDR1 MNHNS and CDR2 SASEGT. V was trimmed by 4 bases and J by 0 bases, leaving 10 bases between them. The CDR3 spells CASSARDISNQPQHF. The DNA for the CDR3 is TGTGCCAGCAGTGCCAGGGACATTAGCAATCAGCCCCAGCATTTT.

V gene TRBV19 combines with J gene TRBJ1-5; a weak D match, TRBD1 (5 bases). V lost 3 bases to trimming and J lost 8 bases, with 20 bases between them. The length of the CDR3 is 16 residues. CDR1 is LNHDA and CDR2 is SQIVND in the germline V gene (reference sequence). CDR3 loop: CASSILNQGTGEPQHF. CDR3 nucleotide sequence: TGTGCCAGTAGTATCCTTAACCAGGGAACTGGTGAGCCCCAGCATTTT.

This clone was seen only a few times. V gene TRBV5-4 combines with J gene TRBJ1-4; TRBD1 agrees at 7 bases. After removal of 2 bases from V and 8 bases from J, the junction contained 9 bases not matched to a gene. Germline V lookup: CDR1 SGHNT, CDR2 YYREEE (reference sequence). This CDR3 has 15 amino acids. DNA of the CDR3: TGTGCCAGCAGCTTATACCGGGACAGAGACGAAAAACTGTTTTTT. This codes for CASSLYRDRDEKLFF.

The chain employs TRBV27 and TRBJ1-2; 9 nucleotides align to TRBD1. Trimming at V came to 3 bases and at J to 5 bases, leaving 7 bases not matched to a gene. The CDR3 spans 15 residues. Germline CDR1 and CDR2: MNHEY and SMNVEV (reference sequence). The CDR3 region is CASSLSNRGQYGYTF. The DNA for the CDR3 is TGTGCCAGCAGTTTGTCAAACAGGGGGCAATATGGCTACACCTTC.

The chain has TRBV29-1 and TRBJ2-3; tentative D call: TRBD2 (6 bases). The CDR3 is made up of 15 amino acids. With 3 bases removed from V and 1 base from J, the gap between germline ends came to 14 bases. Germline-derived CDR1 and CDR2 are SQVTM and ANQGSEA. CDR3 residues: CSVDTQGGGTDTQYF. The CDR3 DNA follows: TGCAGCGTTGACACTCAAGGAGGGGGCACAGATACGCAGTATTTT.

In DNA, the CDR3 is TGTGCCACCAGCAGATTTCGAGTAACAGGCGACAACACTGAAGCTTTCTTT. Protein product: CATSRFRVTGDNTEAFF. The chain combines TRBV15 with TRBJ1-1, with D maybe TRBD1 (5 bases). The CDR3 consists of 17 residues. CDR1 is LNHNV, CDR2 YYDKDF, per germline (reference sequence). V was trimmed by 2 bases and J by 2 bases, leaving 18 bases between them. Filled out from reference TRBV15 and TRBJ1-1, the complete variable domain reads DAMVIQNPRYQVTQFGKPVTLSCSQTLNHNVMYWYQQKSSQAPKLLFHYYDKDFNNEADTPDNFQSRRPNTSFCFLDIRSPGLGDTAMYLCATSRFRVTGDNTEAFFGQGTRLTVV.

The V call is TRBV7-9, the J call TRBJ2-4, with 10 bases lining up with TRBD2. Per the germline V gene, CDR1 is SEHNR and CDR2 is FQNEAQ (reference sequence). Trimming cost V 4 bases and J 0 bases; bases outside gene matches: 6. This CDR3 has 17 residues. CDR3 region: CASSSTTSGLAKNIQYF. CDR3 DNA sequence: TGTGCCAGCAGCTCCACGACTAGCGGGTTAGCCAAAAACATTCAGTACTTC.

V is TRBV4-1 and J is TRBJ2-2, with 7 bases that match TRBD1. Germline loops: CDR1 MGHRA, CDR2 YSYEKL. The length of the CDR3 is 15 residues. The junction had 2 bases not matched to a gene; V was cut back by 4 bases and J by 0 bases. The CDR3 protein is CASSPGTANTGELFF. The CDR3 DNA is TGCGCCAGCAGCCCCGGGACAGCGAACACCGGGGAGCTGTTTTTT.

This clone was observed once. The chain has TRBV5-1 and TRBJ2-1, with 9 nucleotides matching TRBD2. Losses at the gene ends were 3 bases for V and 0 bases for J; bases not matched to a gene: 4. Germline-derived CDR1 and CDR2 are SGHRS and YFSETQ. The CDR3 is 16 residues long. The CDR3 is CASSWTSDFSYNEQFF. The CDR3 DNA reads as TGCGCCAGCAGCTGGACTAGCGATTTCTCCTACAATGAGCAGTTCTTC.

The chain links TRBV10-3 to TRBJ2-3, with 8 bases aligning to TRBD2. V lost 3 bases, J lost 3 bases, and 2 bases stayed unmatched. CDR1 is ENHRY and CDR2 is SYGVKD in the germline V gene. This CDR3 is built from 14 residues. CDR3 coding DNA: TGTGCCATCAGTGAAAGCGGGAGAACAGATACGCAGTATTTT. Its protein is CAISESGRTDTQYF.

This clone has just a few counts. The genes are TRBV19 and TRBJ2-7; 8 bases align to TRBD1. This CDR3 region has 15 residues. The ends lost 3 bases at V and 7 bases at J; junction bases unmatched: 11. The germline V gene has CDR1 LNHDA and CDR2 SQIVND (reference sequence). CDR3: CASSITGTGAGEQYF. Written as DNA, the CDR3 is TGTGCCAGTAGTATCACCGGGACAGGAGCTGGTGAGCAGTACTTC.

The table lists this clone with a count of one. V is TRBV6-4 and J is TRBJ2-1, with a weak D call TRBD2 (6 bases). The germline V and J ends were trimmed by 5 bases and 5 bases, with 16 bases remaining between them. CDR3 length: 15 amino acids. CDR1 and CDR2 from the germline V gene are MRHNA and SNTAGT. The CDR3 loop is CASSLREAKDNEQFF. CDR3 DNA sequence: TGTGCCAGCAGTCTCAGGGAGGCGAAGGACAATGAGCAGTTCTTC.

J is TRBJ1-1 and V is TRBV7-9; maybe TRBD1 (5 bases). V was shortened by 5 bases and J by 2 bases, with 12 bases between the two germline ends. This CDR3 region has 14 residues. Germline lookup yields CDR1 SEHNR and CDR2 FQNEAQ (reference sequence). The CDR3 loop reads CASSLKTGNTEAFF. The CDR3 nucleotides are TGTGCCAGCAGCCTCAAAACAGGTAACACTGAAGCTTTCTTT. Supplemented by reference TRBV7-9 and TRBJ1-1, the full variable domain reads DTGVSQNPRHKITKRGQNVTFRCDPISEHNRLYWYRQTLGQGPEFLTYFQNEAQLEKSRLLSDRFSAERPKGSFSTLEIQRTEQGDSAMYLCASSLKTGNTEAFFGQGTRLTVV.

CDR3 sequence (DNA): TGTGCCTGGAGAAGCCAGGGTGGGACACCGCAGAACACTGAAGCTTTCTTT. Translated, it gives CAWRSQGGTPQNTEAFF. The chain carries TRBV30 and TRBJ1-1; D possibly corresponds to TRBD1 (6 bases). Germline CDR1 and CDR2: GTSNPN and SVGIG (reference sequence). Trimming cost V 3 bases and J 1 base, with 21 bases left between them. This CDR3 spans 17 amino acids.

The rearrangement links TRBV28 to TRBJ1-3; tentative D call: TRBD1 (5 bases). The CDR3 extends over 15 amino acids. Germline loops: CDR1 MDHEN, CDR2 SYDVKM. The V gene lost 3 bases and the J gene lost 2 bases, with 11 bases spanning the gap. CDR3 amino acids: CASSLPGNPGNTIYF. CDR3 bases: TGTGCCAGCAGTTTGCCAGGGAACCCTGGAAACACCATATATTTT.

The chain combines TRBV29-1 with TRBJ2-7; TRBD2 is a possible D gene (6 bases). This CDR3 is 14 amino acids long. Looked up from germline, CDR1 is SQVTM and CDR2 is ANQGSEA. Trimming shortened V by 3 bases and J by 0 bases, and 12 bases separated the two germline ends. This CDR3 is CSVDAAGSSYEQYF. The CDR3 coding sequence is TGCAGCGTTGATGCGGCGGGAAGCTCCTACGAGCAGTACTTC.

This clone has a handful of counts. The CDR3 DNA reads as TGTGCCAGCAGCTTAGAGGGTCCCGGGACAGGGAATCGTCTGTACTTC. Its translation: CASSLEGPGTGNRLYF. The chain employs TRBV11-3 and TRBJ2-7; 9 positions match TRBD1. The V and J ends lost 0 bases and 12 bases, in that order; junction bases with no gene match: 15. The CDR3 contains 16 residues. The germline gives CDR1 SGHNT, CDR2 YENEEA. Full variable domain (outside the CDR3, taken from reference TRBV11-3 and TRBJ2-7): EAGVVQSPRYKIIEKKQPVAFWCNPISGHNTLYWYLQNLGQGPELLIRYENEEAVDDSQLPKDRFSAERLKGVDSTLKIQPAELGDSAVYLCASSLEGPGTGNRLYFGPGTRLTVT.

J is TRBJ2-2 and V is TRBV18; TRBD2 matches 7 bases. Looked up from germline, CDR1 is KGHSH and CDR2 is LQKENI. The V gene end was trimmed by 3 bases and the J gene end by 3 bases; junction bases not matched to a gene: 10. The length of the CDR3 is 17 residues. The CDR3 DNA is TGTGCCAGCTCACCCCAGGCGGGGGTCGGGTACACCGGGGAGCTGTTTTTT. Its translation: CASSPQAGVGYTGELFF.

This clone came up a few times. The chain has TRBV2 and TRBJ1-1; 7 bases match TRBD1. The J segment lost 4 bases and the V segment lost 6 bases, leaving 5 bases of the junction unmatched. Germline lookup yields CDR1 SNHLY and CDR2 FYNNEI. The CDR3 runs 13 residues. The chain's CDR3 is CASRYDRATEAFF. The CDR3 bases are TGTGCCAGCAGATACGACAGGGCCACTGAAGCTTTCTTT.

This rearrangement joins TRBV29-1 to TRBJ1-2, with D hard to call. Germline CDR1 reads SQVTM; CDR2 reads ANQGSEA. The V and J ends lost 8 bases and 5 bases respectively, with 6 bases between them. This CDR3 is 9 amino acids long. The CDR3 bases are TGCAGCCCAGGTTATGGCTACACCTTC. Encoded protein: CSPGYGYTF.

V gene TRBV5-1 combines with J gene TRBJ2-3; 10 bases are a match to TRBD1. The germline gives CDR1 SGHRS, CDR2 YFSETQ. The CDR3 covers 14 residues. V shed 4 bases, J shed 5 bases, and the junction held 4 bases outside the gene matches. CDR3 residues: CASSQGQGRDTQYF. CDR3 nucleotides: TGCGCCAGCAGCCAGGGACAGGGGCGAGATACGCAGTATTTT.

This clone was counted a single time. The rearrangement joins TRBV7-6 to TRBJ2-1; the D gene is possibly TRBD2 (5 bases). With 1 base removed from V and 8 bases from J, the gap between germline ends came to 18 bases. The germline gives CDR1 SGHVS, CDR2 FNYEAQ. This CDR3 region has 16 residues. The CDR3 nucleotides are TGTGCCAGCAGCTTAGAATCAGGACCGGACTTTCATGAGCAGTTCTTC. Amino acid sequence: CASSLESGPDFHEQFF.

The gene calls are TRBV28 and TRBJ1-5, with D possibly being TRBD1 (6 bases). The germline CDR1 and CDR2 sequences are MDHEN and SYDVKM. The length of the CDR3 is 15 residues. Trimming took 2 bases from V and 6 from J, leaving 14 bases between them. In DNA, the CDR3 is TGTGCCAGCAGTTTAATGGGGCAGGGGATTCAGCCCCAGCATTTT. Residues: CASSLMGQGIQPQHF.

This clone was seen more than once but under ten times. CDR3 residues: CASSLVLAGGNEQFF. CDR3 DNA: TGTGCCAGCAGCTTAGTGCTAGCGGGGGGGAATGAGCAGTTCTTC. The gene calls are TRBV7-2 and TRBJ2-1, with 12 bases matching TRBD2. The V gene's germline CDR1 is SGHTA and CDR2 FQGNSA. J was trimmed by 7 bases and V by 1 base; bases with no gene match: 2. The length of the CDR3 is 15 residues.

This chain uses TRBV28 with TRBJ2-1; 7 bases align to TRBD1. CDR3 size: 15 residues. Germline V gives CDR1 MDHEN, CDR2 SYDVKM. V was clipped by 4 bases and J by 5 bases; unmatched bases: 8. The CDR3 sequence is CASSSTGEPDNEQFF. DNA for the CDR3: TGTGCCAGCAGTTCCACAGGGGAACCGGACAATGAGCAGTTCTTC. Combining the CDR3 with reference TRBV28 and TRBJ2-1 gives the whole variable domain DVKVTQSSRYLVKRTGEKVFLECVQDMDHENMFWYRQDPGLGLRLIYFSYDVKMKEKGDIPEGYSVSREKKERFSLILESASTNQTSMYLCASSSTGEPDNEQFFGPGTRLTVL.